This is a list of T cell receptor beta chains from one sample in a study of blood T cell repertoires in COVID-19. Sequencing used immunoSEQ multiplex PCR; TCRdb keeps in-frame clones, though not all of them. The sample consists of over 200,000 clones, around 90% of them appearing once. The sequenced sample was PBMCs or T cells enriched from blood (not recorded which). These TCRs come from a man younger than 40 who had recovered from COVID-19. CDR3s include the opening cysteine and the closing phenylalanine or tryptophan. Each record gives: V gene, D gene, J gene, clone size, CDR3 protein, CDR3 DNA. A D gene is named only where the DNA matches it firmly. Clone size is given for some rows only: seen once, a few or many times, or a class if the clone is expanded.

>TRBV6-1|.|TRBJ1-5|.
CASSEHSIYGQHKPQHF
TGTGCCAGCAGTGAACACTCGATATATGGGCAACATAAGCCCCAGCATTTT
>TRBV12-3/TRBV12-4|TRBD1|TRBJ1-1|.
CASRGTANTEAFF
TGTGCCAGCAGAGGGACAGCCAACACTGAAGCTTTCTTT
>TRBV11-2|.|TRBJ1-3|.
CASSLGVGLGNTIYF
TGTGCCAGCAGCTTAGGGGTGGGACTCGGAAACACCATATATTTT
>TRBV7-3|.|TRBJ1-2|.
CASSPSAGAYYGYTF
TGTGCCAGCAGCCCCAGTGCAGGGGCTTACTATGGCTACACCTTC
>TRBV27|TRBD1|TRBJ1-2|.
CASSFLPRDRPTGYTF
TGTGCCAGCAGTTTCCTGCCTCGGGACAGGCCGACTGGCTACACCTTC
>TRBV4-3|.|TRBJ1-4|once
CASSHSQGGGEKLFF
TGCGCCAGCAGCCACTCACAGGGAGGGGGTGAAAAACTGTTTTTT
>TRBV30|.|TRBJ1-2|.
CAWSAGYGYTF
TGTGCCTGGAGTGCAGGGTATGGCTACACCTTC
>TRBV3-1/TRBV3-2|.|TRBJ2-7|.
CASSLGEAYEQYF
TGTGCCAGCAGCTTAGGGGAAGCCTACGAGCAGTACTTC
>TRBV7-2|.|TRBJ2-1|.
CASSRVAVLREEQFF
TGTGCCAGCAGCCGCGTAGCGGTCTTACGGGAGGAGCAGTTCTTC
>TRBV9|.|TRBJ2-7|.
CASSVKTARTYEQYF
TGTGCCAGCAGCGTCAAGACAGCACGAACCTACGAGCAGTACTTC
>TRBV28|TRBD1|TRBJ1-2|.
CASSDPMTGTNYGYTF
TGTGCCAGCAGCGACCCGATGACAGGGACTAACTATGGCTACACCTTC
>TRBV27|TRBD2|TRBJ2-7|.
CASMLAGAYEQYF
TGTGCCAGCATGTTAGCGGGGGCCTACGAGCAGTACTTC
>TRBV6-5|TRBD1|TRBJ1-2|.
CASSGQVSRGYTF
TGTGCCAGCAGCGGACAGGTTTCTCGGGGCTACACCTTC
>TRBV6-1|.|TRBJ1-2|.
CASSEAWRSYGYTF
TGTGCCAGCAGTGAAGCCTGGAGATCCTATGGCTACACCTTC
>TRBV6-5|.|TRBJ1-3|.
CASSHRESGNTIYF
TGTGCCAGCAGCCACAGGGAGTCTGGAAACACCATATATTTT
>TRBV12-3/TRBV12-4|TRBD2|TRBJ2-7|.
CASSIRRESEQYF
TGTGCCAGCAGCATCAGGCGGGAGTCCGAGCAGTACTTC
>TRBV30|TRBD1|TRBJ2-2|.
CAWRTYRGRLTGELFF
TGTGCCTGGAGGACCTACAGGGGAAGGCTTACCGGGGAGCTGTTTTTT
>TRBV27|.|TRBJ2-7|.
CASSSLSGPIYEQYF
TGTGCCAGCAGTTCCCTGTCAGGGCCTATCTACGAGCAGTACTTC
>TRBV5-1|.|TRBJ2-2|.
CASRPWGGPELFF
TGCGCCAGCCGGCCCTGGGGGGGGCCGGAGCTGTTTTTT
>TRBV6-4|.|TRBJ1-1|once
CASSEDTLTEAFF
TGTGCCAGCAGTGAAGACACACTCACTGAAGCTTTCTTT
>TRBV7-8|.|TRBJ1-5|.
CASSEGPLQPQHF
TGTGCCAGCAGCGAGGGTCCCCTTCAGCCCCAGCATTTT
>TRBV7-2|.|TRBJ2-7|.
CASSLVRDSYEQYF
TGTGCCAGCAGCTTAGTCAGGGACTCCTACGAGCAGTACTTC
>TRBV28|TRBD1|TRBJ1-2|once
CASSLAGQGGYGYTF
TGTGCCAGCAGTCTAGCCGGACAGGGCGGCTATGGCTACACCTTC
>TRBV5-1|.|TRBJ2-5|.
CASSQVGRETQYF
TGCGCCAGCAGCCAGGTTGGGAGGGAGACCCAGTACTTC
>TRBV11-3|.|TRBJ2-7|.
CASSLVWGVRPYEQYF
TGTGCCAGCAGCTTAGTCTGGGGGGTTCGCCCCTACGAGCAGTACTTC
>TRBV7-2|TRBD2|TRBJ2-5|.
CASSVLAGEFQETQYF
TGTGCCAGCAGCGTACTAGCGGGGGAGTTCCAAGAGACCCAGTACTTC
>TRBV5-5|.|TRBJ2-3|.
CASARGLADTQYF
TGTGCCAGCGCTCGGGGACTCGCAGATACGCAGTATTTT
>TRBV18|.|TRBJ2-7|.
CASSPTGTYEQYF
TGTGCCAGCTCCCCTACAGGGACCTACGAGCAGTACTTC
>TRBV11-2|.|TRBJ2-1|.
CASSLVYEGGEQFF
TGTGCCAGCAGCTTAGTGTATGAGGGCGGTGAGCAGTTCTTC
>TRBV11-2|.|TRBJ1-5|.
CASSLDLGQPQHF
TGTGCCAGCAGCTTAGATCTCGGTCAGCCCCAGCATTTT
>TRBV5-1|.|TRBJ2-7|.
CASSLTRYEQYF
TGCGCCAGCAGCTTGACTAGATACGAGCAGTACTTC
>TRBV5-4|.|TRBJ1-2|.
CASSAPTGYTF
TGTGCCAGCAGCGCCCCCACAGGGTACACCTTC
>TRBV15|TRBD1|TRBJ2-1|.
CATRTGVEQFF
TGTGCCACAAGGACAGGGGTTGAGCAGTTCTTC
>TRBV27|.|TRBJ2-1|.
CASGEGDNEQFF
TGTGCCAGCGGCGAAGGGGACAATGAGCAGTTCTTC
>TRBV6-6|.|TRBJ2-3|.
CASRTTTDTQYF
TGTGCCAGCAGGACTACAACAGATACGCAGTATTTT
>TRBV5-1|TRBD1|TRBJ1-4|.
CASHPQGGWNEKLFF
TGCGCCAGCCATCCGCAGGGGGGCTGGAATGAAAAACTGTTTTTT
>TRBV28|TRBD1|TRBJ1-5|.
CASSLGTGGQPQHF
TGTGCCAGCAGTTTAGGGACAGGGGGACAGCCCCAGCATTTT
>TRBV4-1|TRBD2|TRBJ2-7|.
CASSHRTSGSYEQYF
TGCGCCAGCAGCCATCGTACTAGCGGTTCCTACGAGCAGTACTTC
>TRBV27|.|TRBJ2-7|.
CASSPPGHTTLEQYF
TGTGCCAGCAGCCCACCGGGACATACTACGTTGGAGCAGTACTTC
>TRBV5-1|.|TRBJ2-7|once
CASSSTGLWEQYF
TGCGCCAGCAGCTCTACAGGGTTGTGGGAGCAGTACTTC
>TRBV3-1/TRBV3-2|TRBD1|TRBJ2-7|.
CASSRKRTGGNYEQYF
TGTGCCAGCAGTCGGAAGCGGACAGGGGGCAACTACGAGCAGTACTTC
>TRBV28|.|TRBJ2-5|.
CASSSPSGVVETQYF
TGTGCCAGCAGTTCCCCCTCGGGAGTTGTAGAGACCCAGTACTTC
>TRBV11-2|TRBD2|TRBJ2-1|.
CASSLVAGLARNNEQFF
TGTGCCAGCAGCTTAGTAGCCGGACTAGCGAGAAACAATGAGCAGTTCTTC
>TRBV2|TRBD2|TRBJ2-7|.
CASKERELGEQYF
TGTGCCAGCAAGGAGCGGGAGCTCGGCGAGCAGTACTTC
>TRBV4-3|TRBD2|TRBJ2-5|.
CASSRDLGRGAETQYF
TGCGCCAGCAGCCGCGACCTAGGGAGGGGTGCAGAGACCCAGTACTTC
>TRBV11-3|TRBD2|TRBJ2-1|few
CASSSRRGVSSYNEQFF
TGTGCCAGCAGCTCCCGCCGGGGGGTGAGCTCCTACAATGAGCAGTTCTTC